This T cell receptor beta chain was recovered during a study of OX40 agonist ivuxolimab in advanced cancers. Overall study context: Six ivuxolimab dose levels, 0.01 to 10 mg/kg, were given intravenously every 2 weeks. Dose-escalation cases comprised hepatocellular carcinoma, melanoma, renal cell or head and neck cancer. From about 20 to 80 years was the age range, with a mean of roughly 59 years, and around 83% were male. Study conclusions and caveats: Determination of antigen specificity was not performed for the expanded peripheral T cells.

Worth noting for this clone: The target antigen is unknown.

This CDR3 is 13 amino acids long. V lost 3 bases, J lost 8 bases, and 13 bases lay in between. The germline CDR1 and CDR2 sequences are MNHEY and SVGAGI. The assay was immunoSEQ multiplex PCR, and TCRdb's table has in-frame clones only and misses some. The sample contains about 99,000 clones, roughly 94% of which appear only once. The chain uses TRBV6-5 and TRBJ1-2; maybe TRBD1 (6 bases). Sequenced here: CD4+ or CD8+ T cells sorted from blood, sampled in a trial of the OX40 agonist ivuxolimab. This sequence originates from an adult with an advanced solid tumor such as melanoma, head and neck, liver or kidney cancer. CDR3 in amino acids: CASSYGQGTGYTF. DNA for the CDR3: TGTGCCAGCAGTTATGGTCAGGGGACAGGCTACACCTTC.